One sample yielded the 30 T cell receptor beta chains listed below, sequenced in a study of blood T cell repertoires in COVID-19 (dated by TCRdb to between 2020 and 2021). Preparation of the library involved the immunoSEQ multiplex PCR assay. TCRdb retrieved this table from immuneACCESS and kept in-frame rearrangements only. Not all clones are present; in checked studies, unresolved V genes account for under half, and no reason is known for the remainder. Counted in this sample were 200,000 to 250,000 clones; approximately 80% of them appeared once. About 1.8% of the sample goes to the ten largest clones. What was sequenced was PBMCs or T cells enriched from blood (not recorded which). All receptors come from a man between 60 and 75 years old who had recovered from COVID-19.

The chain employs TRBV27 and TRBJ1-5; D remains ambiguous. CDR3 size: 14 residues. V gave up 6 bases and J gave up 7 bases, with 16 bases separating them. Germline CDR1 reads MNHEY; CDR2 reads SMNVEV (reference sequence). CDR3 residues: CASRGSGNWQPQHF. The CDR3 bases are TGTGCCAGCAGGGGGAGCGGTAACTGGCAGCCCCAGCATTTT.

The V call is TRBV7-8, the J call TRBJ1-1, with 9 bases fitting TRBD1. Trimming at V came to 5 bases and at J to 1 base, leaving 8 bases not matched to a gene. The germline V gene encodes CDR1 SGHVS and CDR2 FQNEAQ. The CDR3 loop spans 16 amino acids. The CDR3 sequence is CASSRIETGGNTEAFF. CDR3 in DNA: TGTGCCAGCAGCCGCATCGAGACAGGGGGGAACACTGAAGCTTTCTTT.

The chain is built from TRBV2 and TRBJ2-5, with TRBD2 as a possible D gene (6 bases). V was clipped by 7 bases and J by 2 bases, with 20 bases between them. From germline, CDR1 is SNHLY and CDR2 FYNNEI. The CDR3 totals 16 residues. The CDR3 loop is CASNHLTSRVQETQYF. The CDR3 bases are TGTGCCAGCAATCATTTAACTAGCCGGGTTCAAGAGACCCAGTACTTC.

The V and J genes are TRBV19 and TRBJ1-1; a weak D match, TRBD1 (6 bases). CDR3 length: 14 residues. CDR1 and CDR2 from the germline V gene are LNHDA and SQIVND (reference sequence). V lost 0 bases to trimming and J lost 5 bases, with 10 bases between them. The CDR3 nucleotides are TGTGCCAGTAGTATAGAATTGGGGGCTACTGAAGCTTTCTTT. Its protein is CASSIELGATEAFF.

V usage is TRBV6-5 and J usage is TRBJ2-7; tentatively, D is TRBD1 (6 bases). The V end lost 2 bases, the J end lost 3 bases, and 14 bases lay between the germline ends. The V gene's germline CDR1 is MNHEY and CDR2 SVGAGI. This CDR3 is 15 amino acids long. CDR3 amino acids: CASSYRDKGGYEQYF. CDR3 in DNA: TGTGCCAGCAGTTACCGGGACAAAGGAGGCTACGAGCAGTACTTC.

J is TRBJ2-2 and V is TRBV3-1 (or the pseudogene TRBV3-2), with TRBD1 as a possible D gene (5 bases). CDR1 and CDR2 (germline): LGHDT, YNNKEL (reference sequence). Trimming cost V 5 bases and J 10 bases, with 17 bases left between them. The CDR3 contains 14 residues. This chain's CDR3 is CASSSAVQGAELFF. DNA for the CDR3: TGTGCCAGCAGCTCCGCCGTCCAGGGCGCGGAGCTGTTTTTT.

The chain is built from TRBV24-1 and TRBJ1-5, with TRBD1 as a possible D gene (6 bases). Germline V gene sequence: CDR1 KGHDR, CDR2 SFDVKD. The CDR3 contains 15 residues. Trimming took 7 bases from V and 4 from J, leaving 16 bases between them. This CDR3 is CATSRGAGFNQPQHF. The DNA of the CDR3 is TGTGCCACCAGCCGGGGGGCAGGGTTTAATCAGCCCCAGCATTTT.

This rearrangement joins TRBV30 to TRBJ1-3, with no clear D. CDR3 length: 15 residues. The V end lost 2 bases, the J end lost 4 bases, and 15 bases lay between the germline ends. Germline CDR1 GTSNPN, CDR2 SVGIG (reference sequence). For the CDR3, the DNA is TGTGCCTGGAGTATCTCGGGAAGAGCGGGAAACACCATATATTTT. Encoded protein: CAWSISGRAGNTIYF.

The chain is built from TRBV7-2 and TRBJ2-3; no firm D call. Trimming stripped 3 bases from V and 12 bases from J, with 13 bases between. Per the germline V gene, CDR1 is SGHTA and CDR2 is FQGNSA. The CDR3 loop spans 12 amino acids. CDR3 nucleotide sequence: TGTGCCAGCAGCTTCCGCCCATCGGGTCAGTATTTT. Amino acid sequence: CASSFRPSGQYF.

This chain uses TRBV27 with TRBJ1-5; D gene ambiguous. This CDR3 has 12 amino acids. Per germline, CDR1 MNHEY and CDR2 SMNVEV (reference sequence). Trimming took off 9 bases at V and 4 bases at J, with 10 bases between the two ends. The DNA for the CDR3 is TGTGCCAGTTCGCGGGGTAATCAGCCCCAGCATTTT. Translating gives CASSRGNQPQHF.

This clone was seen once. The chain employs TRBV4-2 and TRBJ1-1; tentative D call: TRBD1 (6 bases). Deletions cut 11 bases from V and 7 bases from J, with 17 bases between. CDR3 length: 12 amino acids. Germline V gene sequence: CDR1 LGHNA, CDR2 YNFKEQ. The CDR3 region is CAQRRGQIEAFF. The CDR3 DNA is TGTGCCCAACGCCGTGGACAGATTGAAGCTTTCTTT.

This clone has only a few counts. The chain combines TRBV7-2 with TRBJ1-6; D perhaps matches TRBD1 (5 bases). The CDR3 sequence is 16 residues long. Per the germline V gene, CDR1 is SGHTA and CDR2 is FQGNSA. Trimming cost V 1 base and J 5 bases, with 12 bases left between them. CDR3 in DNA: TGTGCCAGCAGCTTAGGTGGGGCTCTAGATAATTCACCCCTCCACTTT. This translates into CASSLGGALDNSPLHF.

Only a few counts were recorded for this clone. The chain couples TRBV4-2 to TRBJ1-4; TRBD1 might be the D (5 bases). The CDR3 is 15 residues long. Germline CDR1 LGHNA, CDR2 YNFKEQ. Trimming left V 0 bases short and J 6 bases short, with 11 bases between. The chain's CDR3 is CASSQDKGGDEKLFF. Here the CDR3 DNA reads TGTGCCAGCAGCCAAGATAAGGGAGGGGATGAAAAACTGTTTTTT.

The V and J genes are TRBV14 and TRBJ2-2; D might be TRBD1 (6 bases). This CDR3 is 16 amino acids long. Trimming pared 4 bases from V and 4 bases from J, leaving 16 bases between. CDR1 and CDR2 from the germline V gene are SGHDN and FVKESK. The CDR3 region is CASSRPVSGATGELFF. For the CDR3, the DNA is TGTGCCAGCAGCCGACCCGTCTCAGGGGCCACCGGGGAGCTGTTTTTT.

The genes are TRBV11-3 and TRBJ1-1; a weak D match, TRBD1 (6 bases). The CDR3 covers 15 residues. Germline loops: CDR1 SGHNT, CDR2 YENEEA. Between the trimmed V and J ends, which lost 1 base and 7 bases, there was a span of 16 bases. The CDR3 DNA follows: TGTGCCAGCAGCTTAGGAAGGGGGGGCCGGGATGAAGCTTTCTTT. This translates into CASSLGRGGRDEAFF.

In its sample, this clone was seen a few times. The chain recombines TRBV20-1 with TRBJ1-1; 7 bases are shared with TRBD1. The CDR3 loop spans 16 amino acids. Germline CDR1 is DFQATT and CDR2 is SNEGSKA (reference sequence). J gave up 7 bases and V 3 bases, and 17 bases lay outside the gene matches. CDR3 bases: TGCAGTGCTAGTGCGTTTGGTAGGGGGCAGGTTGTTGAAGCTTTCTTT. Translation gives CSASAFGRGQVVEAFF.

The genes are TRBV6-5 and TRBJ1-2; 8 nucleotides agree with TRBD1. The CDR3 is made up of 13 amino acids. CDR1 and CDR2 (germline): MNHEY, SVGAGI. The V gene end was trimmed by 5 bases and the J gene end by 4 bases; junction bases not matched to a gene: 3. DNA of the CDR3: TGTGCCAGCAGTCGACAGGGGAGCTATGGCTACACCTTC. As protein: CASSRQGSYGYTF.

This clone was observed once. The rearrangement uses TRBV19 and TRBJ2-1; no reliable D call. The CDR3 has 13 residues. The V gene's germline CDR1 is LNHDA and CDR2 SQIVND (reference sequence). Trimming removed 7 bases from V and 0 bases from J, with 7 bases in between. The CDR3 DNA sequence: TGTGCCAGTACGGCGGCCTCCTACAATGAGCAGTTCTTC. Translation gives CASTAASYNEQFF. The entire variable domain, with the rest obtained from reference TRBV19 and TRBJ2-1, is as follows: DGGITQSPKYLFRKEGQNVTLSCEQNLNHDAMYWYRQDPGQGLRLIYYSQIVNDFQKGDIAEGYSVSREKKESFPLTVTSAQKNPTAFYLCASTAASYNEQFFGPGTRLTVL.

The chain joins TRBV7-2 to TRBJ1-5; D unresolved. The V and J ends lost 3 bases and 9 bases respectively, with 15 bases between them. CDR1 SGHTA and CDR2 FQGNSA come from the germline V gene. The CDR3 covers 14 residues. This chain's CDR3 is CASSFVEGPGPQHF. Here the CDR3 DNA reads TGTGCCAGCAGCTTTGTTGAGGGCCCGGGGCCCCAGCATTTT. The full variable domain, in which reference TRBV7-2 and TRBJ1-5 provide the parts outside the CDR3, is GAGVSQSPSNKVTEKGKDVELRCDPISGHTALYWYRQSLGQGLEFLIYFQGNSAPDKSGLPSDRFSAERTGGSVSTLTIQRTQQEDSAVYLCASSFVEGPGPQHFGDGTRLSIL.

The gene calls are TRBV19 and TRBJ1-1; a weak D match, TRBD1 (6 bases). V was clipped by 6 bases and J by 2 bases, with 16 bases between them. The CDR3 loop spans 15 amino acids. Germline V gene sequence: CDR1 LNHDA, CDR2 SQIVND (reference sequence). The CDR3: CASRIQGNLNTEAFF. In nucleotides, the CDR3 is TGTGCCAGTAGGATACAGGGTAACTTAAACACTGAAGCTTTCTTT.

The genes are TRBV11-3 and TRBJ1-1; 7 bases line up with TRBD1. Trimming removed 2 bases from V and 6 bases from J; junction bases left unmatched: 6. In germline, CDR1 is SGHNT, CDR2 YENEEA. This CDR3 contains 14 residues. DNA of the CDR3: TGTGCCAGCAGCTTACGACAGGGAATGGCTGAAGCTTTCTTT. Encoded protein: CASSLRQGMAEAFF.

This chain joins TRBV7-9 and TRBJ1-2; 8 bases map to TRBD1. This CDR3 region has 15 residues. CDR1 and CDR2 (germline): SEHNR, FQNEAQ (reference sequence). J was trimmed by 6 bases and V by 3 bases; bases with no gene match: 9. The CDR3 nucleotides are TGTGCCAGCAGCTTCCCTGTGGGACAGGTCGATGGCTACACCTTC. This gives the protein CASSFPVGQVDGYTF. The variable domain in full, with the rest retrieved from reference TRBV7-9 and TRBJ1-2, is DTGVSQNPRHKITKRGQNVTFRCDPISEHNRLYWYRQTLGQGPEFLTYFQNEAQLEKSRLLSDRFSAERPKGSFSTLEIQRTEQGDSAMYLCASSFPVGQVDGYTFGSGTRLTVV.

The CDR3 reads CASSYSTAEPYTQYF. The CDR3 DNA reads TGTGCCAGCAGTTACTCGACCGCGGAGCCCTATACGCAGTATTTT. The V gene is TRBV6-2 or TRBV6-3, the J gene TRBJ2-3; no firm D call. The CDR3 is made up of 15 amino acids. Trimming took 0 bases from V and 7 from J, leaving 14 bases between them. Germline values: CDR1 MNHEY, CDR2 SVGEGT.

This chain connects TRBV6-5 to TRBJ2-5; TRBD1 aligns across 7 bases. The CDR3 runs to 15 residues. The junction had 9 bases not matched to a gene; V was cut back by 6 bases and J by 2 bases. CDR1 and CDR2 from the germline V gene are MNHEY and SVGAGI. The CDR3 here is CASRPSRGLQETQYF. CDR3 bases: TGTGCCAGCAGACCAAGTAGGGGGCTGCAAGAGACCCAGTACTTC.

The rearrangement uses TRBV9 and TRBJ2-3; the D is unclear. V lost 1 base to trimming and J lost 2 bases, with 14 bases between them. This CDR3 has 16 residues. In germline, CDR1 is SGDLS, CDR2 YYNGEE. CDR3 in DNA: TGTGCCAGCAGCGTACGAGACACAACTTCCACAGATACGCAGTATTTT. Translation gives CASSVRDTTSTDTQYF.

As to this clone: The identical CDR3 is also encoded by other nucleotide sequences in the sample. V is TRBV5-1 and J is TRBJ2-5; TRBD2 matches 10 bases. V was pared by 2 bases and J by 2 bases, with 3 bases of the junction left unmatched. This CDR3 region has 15 residues. Germline CDR1 reads SGHRS; CDR2 reads YFSETQ. The CDR3 DNA follows: TGCGCCAGCAGCTTAGGACTAGCGGTACAAGAGACCCAGTACTTC. Translation: CASSLGLAVQETQYF.

In its sample, this clone was seen a few times. The chain employs TRBV2 and TRBJ1-1; D is possibly TRBD1 (5 bases). CDR3 length equals 14 residues. Per the germline V gene, CDR1 is SNHLY and CDR2 is FYNNEI. V shed 5 bases and J shed 4 bases, with 14 bases lying between them. The CDR3 spells CASSRAQVGTEAFF. The CDR3 region has the DNA TGTGCCAGCAGTAGGGCACAGGTGGGCACTGAAGCTTTCTTT. The full variable domain, its missing parts supplied by reference TRBV2 and TRBJ1-1, is EPEVTQTPSHQVTQMGQEVILRCVPISNHLYFYWYRQILGQKVEFLVSFYNNEISEKSEIFDDQFSVERPDGSNFTLKIRSTKLEDSAMYFCASSRAQVGTEAFFGQGTRLTVV.

This clone was seen a single time. The V and J genes are TRBV6-5 and TRBJ1-2, with 10 bases aligning to TRBD1. V lost 6 bases to trimming and J lost 1 base; unmatched junction nucleotides: 5. This CDR3 is built from 15 residues. Germline CDR1 and CDR2: MNHEY and SVGAGI. The CDR3 loop reads CASRRRDRGNYGYTF. The CDR3 DNA reads TGTGCCAGCAGGCGCCGGGACAGGGGTAACTATGGCTACACCTTC.

V usage is TRBV10-2 and J usage is TRBJ2-2, with D possibly matching TRBD2 (5 bases). The CDR3 sequence is 13 residues long. Germline-derived CDR1 and CDR2 are WSHSY and SAAADI. V was shortened by 8 bases and J by 0 bases, with 7 bases between the two germline ends. CDR3 DNA: TGCGCCAGCCAACTAGCGAACACCGGGGAGCTGTTTTTT. Its translation: CASQLANTGELFF.

This clone was picked up a small number of times. The chain is built from TRBV15 and TRBJ1-2; maybe TRBD1 (5 bases). CDR1 is LNHNV and CDR2 is YYDKDF in the germline V gene (reference sequence). The CDR3 length is 16 residues. The V end was cut by 5 bases, the J end by 4 bases, with 20 bases between. DNA of the CDR3: TGTGCCACCAGCCCGCCCGTAGACAGAGCCTCCTATGGCTACACCTTC. Its translation: CATSPPVDRASYGYTF. The variable domain in full, completed from reference TRBV15 and TRBJ1-2, reads DAMVIQNPRYQVTQFGKPVTLSCSQTLNHNVMYWYQQKSSQAPKLLFHYYDKDFNNEADTPDNFQSRRPNTSFCFLDIRSPGLGDTAMYLCATSPPVDRASYGYTFGSGTRLTVV.